A single sample gave rise to the 29 T cell receptor beta chains below, sequenced in a study of OX40 agonist ivuxolimab in advanced cancers. Libraries were prepared by immunoSEQ multiplex PCR; TCRdb keeps only in-frame clonotypes and omits some of them. The table includes some 69,000 clones, almost 90% detected once. The sample here was CD4+ or CD8+ T cells sorted from blood, taken in a trial of the OX40 agonist ivuxolimab. The receptors originated from an adult with an advanced solid tumor such as melanoma, head and neck, liver or kidney cancer.

The gene calls are TRBV2 and TRBJ1-3, with D uncertain. Germline lookup yields CDR1 SNHLY and CDR2 FYNNEI. The V end lost 6 bases, the J end lost 0 bases, and 3 bases lay between the germline ends. CDR3 size: 12 residues. The CDR3 region has the DNA TGTGCCAGCAGGATCTCTGGAAACACCATATATTTT. Its protein product is CASRISGNTIYF.

Details on this clone: Compared with germline, one end of the junction differs, possibly owing to a read error. V gene TRBV5-1 combines with J gene TRBJ2-7, with D maybe TRBD2 (6 bases). The CDR3 is 13 residues long. Per germline, CDR1 SGHRS and CDR2 YFSETQ. This chain's CDR3 is CASRWGDSSEQYF. CDR3 sequence (DNA): TGCGCCAGCAGATGGGGGGATTCCTCCGAGCAGTACTTC.

V usage is TRBV30 and J usage is TRBJ2-6; D might be TRBD1 or TRBD2, each matching 6 bases. The CDR3 totals 16 residues. The V end was cut by 2 bases, the J end by 3 bases, with 14 bases between. Germline CDR1 is GTSNPN and CDR2 is SVGIG (reference sequence). CDR3 residues: CAWSIPGAGGANVLTF. Here the CDR3 DNA reads TGTGCCTGGAGTATTCCGGGGGCAGGTGGGGCCAACGTCCTGACTTTC.

The rearrangement joins TRBV11-2 to TRBJ2-3; D gene unclear. V was pared by 4 bases and J by 2 bases, with 10 bases between. This CDR3 is built from 14 residues. Germline values: CDR1 SGHAT, CDR2 FQNNGV. In nucleotides, the CDR3 is TGTGCCAGCAGCTACCCTGGAGCCACAGATACGCAGTATTTT. Its translation is CASSYPGATDTQYF. Full variable domain (outside the CDR3, taken from reference TRBV11-2 and TRBJ2-3): EAGVAQSPRYKIIEKRQSVAFWCNPISGHATLYWYQQILGQGPKLLIQFQNNGVVDDSQLPKDRFSAERLKGVDSTLKIQPAKLEDSAVYLCASSYPGATDTQYFGPGTRLTVL.

J is TRBJ1-5 and V is TRBV6-1; tentatively, D is TRBD1 (5 bases). V was cut by 4 bases and J by 4 bases, with 17 bases left in between. The CDR3 contains 16 residues. The germline gives CDR1 MNHNS, CDR2 SASEGT. The DNA of the CDR3 is TGTGCCAGCAGTGCGACTGGTTTGGGGCGAAATCAGCCCCAGCATTTT. This encodes CASSATGLGRNQPQHF.

This clone was found a few times. The chain employs TRBV11-2 and TRBJ2-1; 8 bases are a match to TRBD2. Germline-derived CDR1 and CDR2 are SGHAT and FQNNGV. The CDR3 is 14 residues long. V dropped 5 bases and J dropped 4; count of bases not matched to a gene: 4. CDR3 DNA: TGTGCCAGCAGCGGACTAGCAGCGTACAATGAGCAGTTCTTC. It is translated as CASSGLAAYNEQFF.

The chain joins TRBV7-2 to TRBJ1-2; D possibly corresponds to TRBD1 (6 bases). CDR3 length equals 14 residues. Germline loops: CDR1 SGHTA, CDR2 FQGNSA. The ends were cut back, 4 bases at V and 4 bases at J, with 13 bases in the middle. CDR3 protein: CASSSQTGSYGYTF. In nucleotides, the CDR3 is TGTGCCAGCAGCTCCCAGACAGGATCCTATGGCTACACCTTC.

This chain connects TRBV7-8 to TRBJ2-5, with TRBD2 matching over 12 bases. The ends lost 3 bases at V and 4 bases at J; junction bases unmatched: 12. The germline V gene encodes CDR1 SGHVS and CDR2 FQNEAQ. CDR3 size: 18 residues. The DNA of the CDR3 is TGTGCCAGCAGCTTTCGCCTACTAGCGGGAGGAGGCGTAGAGACCCAGTACTTC. This gives the protein CASSFRLLAGGGVETQYF.

The CDR3 sequence is CASSRAANTEAFF. Written as DNA, the CDR3 is TGTGCCAGTAGTCGGGCGGCGAACACTGAAGCTTTCTTT. The J gene is TRBJ1-1, the V gene TRBV19; D is ambiguous. Looked up from germline, CDR1 is LNHDA and CDR2 is SQIVND (reference sequence). Trimming removed 5 bases at V and 1 base at J, with 8 bases between. The CDR3 length is 13 residues.

This chain links TRBV28 with TRBJ2-7; 8 positions match TRBD2. The germline gives CDR1 MDHEN, CDR2 SYDVKM. The J segment lost 9 bases and the V segment lost 2 bases, leaving 6 bases of the junction unmatched. The CDR3 covers 13 residues. The CDR3 sequence is CASSLTAGAGQYF. Here the CDR3 DNA reads TGTGCCAGCAGTTTAACAGCGGGAGCGGGGCAGTACTTC.

This chain joins TRBV7-9 and TRBJ2-1; a weak D match, TRBD2 (6 bases). V dropped 4 bases and J dropped 9 bases, with 16 bases sitting between them. This CDR3 spans 14 amino acids. Germline CDR1 and CDR2: SEHNR and FQNEAQ (reference sequence). The CDR3 bases are TGTGCCAGCAGCTGGGACGGGAGAGTGGGTGAGCAGTTCTTC. This translates into CASSWDGRVGEQFF. The variable domain in full, with the rest retrieved from reference TRBV7-9 and TRBJ2-1, is DTGVSQNPRHKITKRGQNVTFRCDPISEHNRLYWYRQTLGQGPEFLTYFQNEAQLEKSRLLSDRFSAERPKGSFSTLEIQRTEQGDSAMYLCASSWDGRVGEQFFGPGTRLTVL.

The V call is TRBV6-5, the J call TRBJ2-1; 7 positions match TRBD2. The junction had 9 bases not matched to a gene; V was cut back by 5 bases and J by 5 bases. Germline lookup yields CDR1 MNHEY and CDR2 SVGAGI. The CDR3 has 15 residues. The CDR3 region has the DNA TGTGCCAGCAGTACATACGGGAGGACCGACAATGAGCAGTTCTTC. Protein sequence: CASSTYGRTDNEQFF.

The rearrangement uses TRBV11-2 and TRBJ1-3; D is unclear. This CDR3 has 13 residues. Germline CDR1 reads SGHAT; CDR2 reads FQNNGV. V dropped 1 base and J dropped 4 bases, with 5 bases sitting between them. For the CDR3, the DNA is TGTGCCAGCAGCTTAGCAGCCGGAAACACCATATATTTT. Protein product: CASSLAAGNTIYF.

The chain employs TRBV29-1 and TRBJ2-7; weak D call: TRBD2 (6 bases). Germline CDR1 is SQVTM and CDR2 is ANQGSEA. V was clipped by 6 bases and J by 3 bases, with 12 bases between them. The CDR3 is made up of 12 amino acids. CDR3 nucleotides: TGCAGCGTGACTAGGACGAACTACGAGCAGTACTTC. It specifies CSVTRTNYEQYF.

This sequence joins TRBV4-3 and TRBJ2-2; D gene uncertain. Trimming stripped 0 bases from V and 6 bases from J, with 5 bases between. The CDR3 has 13 residues. Germline-derived CDR1 and CDR2 are LGHNA and YSLEER. CDR3 DNA: TGCGCCAGCAGCCAAGAAGTAGCCGGGGAGCTGTTTTTT. The encoded protein is CASSQEVAGELFF.

Here the CDR3 DNA reads TGTGCCAGCAGCCTGTCTCAAGAGACCCAGTACTTC. Translation: CASSLSQETQYF. The chain uses TRBV5-6 and TRBJ2-5, with D unresolved. Deletions cut 4 bases from V and 2 bases from J, with 6 bases between. CDR3 length: 12 amino acids. Per the germline V gene, CDR1 is SGHDT and CDR2 is YYEEEE.

V is TRBV7-9 and J is TRBJ2-5; D is possibly TRBD2 (5 bases). Judging by the DNA end, TRBJ2-7 fits better; the J call may be wrong. Germline lookup yields CDR1 SEHNR and CDR2 FQNEAQ (reference sequence). The CDR3 contains 14 residues. CDR3 DNA sequence: TGTGCCAGCAGCCCGCGCTCAGCGGCCTACGAGCAGTACTTC. Residues: CASSPRSAAYEQYF.

The chain links TRBV7-9 to TRBJ2-1; D is undetermined. This CDR3 contains 13 residues. The V end lost 7 bases, the J end lost 3 bases, and 10 bases lay between the germline ends. CDR1 is SEHNR and CDR2 is FQNEAQ in the germline V gene (reference sequence). CDR3 residues: CASNGVNYNEQFF. The CDR3 DNA reads TGTGCCAGCAATGGGGTTAACTACAATGAGCAGTTCTTC.

This clone was seen just once. This rearrangement joins TRBV7-3 to TRBJ2-2; a weak D match, TRBD1 (5 bases). Trimming removed 1 base at V and 2 bases at J, with 11 bases between. From germline, CDR1 is SGHTA and CDR2 FQGTGA. The CDR3 loop spans 16 amino acids. For the CDR3, the DNA is TGTGCCAGCAGCTTAAGACATAGGGGTAACACCGGGGAGCTGTTTTTT. It encodes CASSLRHRGNTGELFF.

The chain recombines TRBV7-2 with TRBJ2-7; 10 nucleotides line up with TRBD2. CDR3 size: 16 residues. The germline CDR1 and CDR2 sequences are SGHTA and FQGNSA. The ends lost 2 bases at V and 4 bases at J; junction bases unmatched: 8. This chain's CDR3 is CASSLPSGRIGYEQYF. The CDR3, as DNA: TGTGCCAGCAGCTTACCTAGCGGGAGAATTGGGTACGAGCAGTACTTC.

V usage is TRBV10-3 and J usage is TRBJ2-6, with TRBD1 matching over 8 bases. CDR1 and CDR2 (germline): ENHRY, SYGVKD. V trimming: 2 bases; J trimming: 4 bases; junction bases outside the gene matches: 7. This CDR3 has 17 residues. Written as DNA, the CDR3 is TGTGCCATCAGTGAGAGGCGTGGGACAGGAGGGGCCAACGTCCTGACTTTC. Protein: CAISERRGTGGANVLTF.

The V and J genes are TRBV4-2 and TRBJ2-1; TRBD2 agrees at 9 bases. This CDR3 has 15 residues. Germline V gene data show CDR1 as LGHNA and CDR2 as YNFKEQ. V was pared by 8 bases and J by 2 bases, with 7 bases of the junction left unmatched. CDR3 coding DNA: TGTGCCAGCGGACGAATAGCGGGAGCCTACAATGAGCAGTTCTTC. It encodes CASGRIAGAYNEQFF.

The chain links TRBV7-9 to TRBJ2-5; 10 nucleotides agree with TRBD2. There are 14 residues in the CDR3. Germline CDR1 and CDR2: SEHNR and FQNEAQ (reference sequence). The junction had 9 bases not matched to a gene; V was cut back by 3 bases and J by 11 bases. The CDR3 sequence is CASSLGLAGVQQYF. The CDR3 DNA reads TGTGCCAGCAGCTTGGGCCTAGCGGGAGTCCAGCAGTACTTC. Together with reference TRBV7-9 and TRBJ2-5, the CDR3 gives the full variable domain: DTGVSQNPRHKITKRGQNVTFRCDPISEHNRLYWYRQTLGQGPEFLTYFQNEAQLEKSRLLSDRFSAERPKGSFSTLEIQRTEQGDSAMYLCASSLGLAGVQQYFGPGTRLLVL.

The chain combines TRBV11-3 with TRBJ2-7; D perhaps matches TRBD2 (5 bases). This CDR3 spans 12 amino acids. From germline, CDR1 is SGHNT and CDR2 YENEEA. The ends were cut back, 3 bases at V and 7 bases at J, with 10 bases in the middle. Here the CDR3 reads CASSFSSGEQYF. CDR3 in DNA: TGTGCCAGCAGCTTTAGCTCGGGAGAGCAGTACTTC.

In this sample, this clone turned up once. This chain connects TRBV6-1 to TRBJ2-1, with 10 nucleotides matching TRBD1. The J segment lost 7 bases and the V segment lost 9 bases, leaving 9 bases of the junction unmatched. The germline V gene encodes CDR1 MNHNS and CDR2 SASEGT. The CDR3 runs 14 residues. The CDR3 sequence is CASIKGTGENEQFF. CDR3 bases: TGTGCCAGTATAAAGGGGACAGGGGAAAATGAGCAGTTCTTC.

The genes are TRBV5-6 and TRBJ1-5; D ambiguous. From germline, CDR1 is SGHDT and CDR2 YYEEEE. The CDR3 covers 16 residues. Trimming removed 0 bases at V and 2 bases at J, with 12 bases between. DNA of the CDR3: TGTGCCAGCAGCTTGGGGCAGCTGTCGGGCAATCAGCCCCAGCATTTT. Its translation is CASSLGQLSGNQPQHF.

V gene TRBV18 combines with J gene TRBJ2-7, with 8 bases that match TRBD2. Per germline, CDR1 KGHSH and CDR2 LQKENI. Trimming removed 3 bases from V and 6 bases from J; junction bases left unmatched: 13. The CDR3 has 16 residues. The CDR3 coding sequence is TGTGCCAGCTCACCGCAATTGGCTAGCGGGCCCGGCGAGCAGTACTTC. Translation gives CASSPQLASGPGEQYF.

V is TRBV5-6 and J is TRBJ2-2; 8 nucleotides align to TRBD1. The CDR3 spans 14 residues. After removal of 2 bases from V and 4 bases from J, the junction contained 1 base not matched to a gene. Germline V gene lookup returns CDR1 SGHDT and CDR2 YYEEEE. The CDR3 DNA follows: TGTGCCAGCAGCTTCGACAGGGGCACCGGGGAGCTGTTTTTT. It yields the protein CASSFDRGTGELFF.

This clone was recorded once. The rearrangement joins TRBV19 to TRBJ2-2, with TRBD2 as a possible D gene (6 bases). The germline V and J ends were trimmed by 4 bases and 5 bases, with 17 bases remaining between them. The CDR3 covers 16 residues. Germline V gene data show CDR1 as LNHDA and CDR2 as SQIVND (reference sequence). The CDR3 DNA is TGTGCCAGTAGTACCCCAACCCTAGGGAGGACCGGGGAGCTGTTTTTT. Encoded protein: CASSTPTLGRTGELFF.